Presented here are 32 T cell receptor beta chains from one specimen sequenced in a study of blood T cell repertoires in COVID-19 (TCRdb year 2020). Libraries came from the immunoSEQ multiplex PCR assay. TCRdb provides this immuneACCESS table in a form limited to in-frame rearrangements. Some clones are lacking; in checked studies, under half of them reflect an unresolved V gene, and why the rest are absent is not known. This sample lists more than 250,000 clones; approximately 91% were detected once. 0.7% of the sample is taken by the ten largest. The sequencing input was peripheral blood. The origin of the receptors is a human donor in a cohort sampled during active COVID-19.

The J gene is TRBJ1-6, the V gene TRBV5-4; a weak D match, TRBD1 (6 bases). This CDR3 is built from 15 residues. The V and J ends lost 3 bases and 3 bases respectively, with 10 bases between them. The V gene's germline CDR1 is SGHNT and CDR2 YYREEE (reference sequence). The CDR3 reads CASSWGQGYNSPLHF. The CDR3 region has the DNA TGTGCCAGCAGCTGGGGGCAGGGCTATAATTCACCCCTCCACTTT.

The genes are TRBV10-2 and TRBJ1-1; a possible D gene is TRBD1 (6 bases). The CDR3 has 12 residues. The V and J ends lost 6 bases and 4 bases respectively, with 9 bases between them. CDR1 and CDR2 from the germline V gene are WSHSY and SAAADI. CDR3 amino acids: CASSPTGTEAFF. CDR3 coding DNA: TGCGCCAGCAGCCCGACAGGCACTGAAGCTTTCTTT.

This clone came up a few times. The J gene is TRBJ2-3, the V gene TRBV27; D is ambiguous. V shed 1 base and J shed 2 bases, with 4 bases lying between them. The germline V gene encodes CDR1 MNHEY and CDR2 SMNVEV (reference sequence). The CDR3 is 13 residues long. CDR3 in DNA: TGTGCCAGCAGTTTATGGCCCACAGATACGCAGTATTTT. Its translation: CASSLWPTDTQYF.

The chain carries TRBV6-6 and TRBJ1-2, with 7 bases lining up with TRBD1. Germline CDR1 and CDR2: MNHNY and SVGAGI (reference sequence). Trimming took 3 bases from V and 7 from J; bases not matched to a gene: 8. The CDR3 sequence is 14 residues long. The CDR3 DNA sequence: TGTGCCAGCAGTTATACGGGGACAGACTCTGGCTACACCTTC. It encodes CASSYTGTDSGYTF.

The chain recombines TRBV5-8 with TRBJ1-2, with 9 bases lining up with TRBD1. There are 16 residues in the CDR3. With V trimmed by 2 bases and J by 6 bases, 11 bases remained unmatched. Germline assignment: CDR1 SGHTS and CDR2 YDEGEE. The CDR3 is CASSFRDRAYFHGYTF. The CDR3 bases are TGTGCCAGCAGCTTCCGGGACAGGGCGTATTTCCATGGCTACACCTTC.

The chain recombines TRBV9 with TRBJ1-4, with D tentatively TRBD1 (5 bases). Between the trimmed V and J ends, which lost 4 bases and 7 bases, there was a span of 20 bases. CDR1 and CDR2 (germline): SGDLS, YYNGEE. The CDR3 runs to 16 residues. The CDR3 DNA reads as TGTGCCAGCAGCCTTAGCGGGTCGGGGGAGGCTGAAAAACTGTTTTTT. Amino acid sequence: CASSLSGSGEAEKLFF.

The chain combines TRBV10-3 with TRBJ2-2; D uncertain. CDR3 size: 14 residues. Deletions cut 2 bases from V and 8 bases from J, with 12 bases between. The germline CDR1 and CDR2 sequences are ENHRY and SYGVKD. The CDR3 DNA reads TGTGCCATCAGTGAGCGCGACTGGTCGGGGGAGCTGTTTTTT. Protein sequence: CAISERDWSGELFF.

The chain links TRBV7-3 to TRBJ2-1; D not resolved. Trimming removed 5 bases from V and 0 bases from J, with 8 bases in between. In germline, CDR1 is SGHTA, CDR2 FQGTGA. This CDR3 is built from 14 residues. The CDR3 DNA sequence: TGTGCCAGCAGCCAAGCTGGCTCCTACAATGAGCAGTTCTTC. As protein: CASSQAGSYNEQFF.

This rearrangement joins TRBV29-1 to TRBJ1-1; a weak D match, TRBD1 (6 bases). The length of the CDR3 is 11 residues. The V end was cut by 7 bases, the J end by 1 base, with 7 bases between. The germline CDR1 and CDR2 sequences are SQVTM and ANQGSEA. CDR3 sequence: CSETGNTEAFF. In nucleotides, the CDR3 is TGCAGCGAGACAGGGAACACTGAAGCTTTCTTT.

The genes are TRBV6-4 and TRBJ2-6; TRBD2 matches 9 bases. V lost 5 bases and J lost 2; bases outside the gene matches: 7. Germline V CDR1 and CDR2: MRHNA, SNTAGT. There are 17 residues in the CDR3. The CDR3 bases are TGTGCCAGCAGTTTATCTGCGGGAGGGCCTGGGGCCAACGTCCTGACTTTC. Amino acids: CASSLSAGGPGANVLTF.

This clone was observed a single time. This chain joins TRBV30 and TRBJ2-5, with 7 positions matching TRBD1. The trim removed 7 bases at V and 5 bases at J, leaving 4 bases unmatched. Germline CDR1 and CDR2: GTSNPN and SVGIG (reference sequence). The CDR3 has 11 residues. The CDR3 DNA follows: TGTGCCTTGACAGGGATGGAGACCCAGTACTTC. Its protein product is CALTGMETQYF. Looking up the rest from reference TRBV30 and TRBJ2-5 gives the full variable domain: SQTIHQWPATLVQPVGSPLSLECTVEGTSNPNLYWYRQAAGRGLQLLFYSVGIGQISSEVPQNLSASRPQDRQFILSSKKLLLSDSGFYLCALTGMETQYFGPGTRLLVL.

The chain has TRBV5-6 and TRBJ2-2; TRBD2 might be the D (6 bases). The CDR3 consists of 16 residues. Germline V gene lookup returns CDR1 SGHDT and CDR2 YYEEEE. V shed 1 base and J shed 1 base, with 11 bases lying between them. In DNA form, the CDR3 reads TGTGCCAGCAGCTTGAATCTAGCGTGGAACACCGGGGAGCTGTTTTTT. It yields the protein CASSLNLAWNTGELFF.

The rearrangement uses TRBV4-1 and TRBJ2-7; 7 nucleotides align to TRBD2. The CDR3 sequence is 15 residues long. From germline, CDR1 is MGHRA and CDR2 YSYEKL. V shed 4 bases and J 0 bases; nucleotides not matched to a gene: 6. Here the CDR3 DNA reads TGCGCCAGCAGCCTAATGCGGGGGAGCTCCTACGAGCAGTACTTC. This translates into CASSLMRGSSYEQYF.

The rearrangement links TRBV30 to TRBJ1-1; a possible D gene is TRBD1 (5 bases). Germline assignment: CDR1 GTSNPN and CDR2 SVGIG (reference sequence). V was cut by 4 bases and J by 1 base, with 7 bases left in between. The length of the CDR3 is 12 residues. The CDR3 DNA reads TGTGCCTGGAAGACAGAGAACACTGAAGCTTTCTTT. Amino acids: CAWKTENTEAFF.

The J gene is TRBJ2-7, the V gene TRBV19, with TRBD1 identical over 7 bases. This CDR3 comprises 14 residues. Germline V gene data show CDR1 as LNHDA and CDR2 as SQIVND (reference sequence). V shed 1 base and J 2 bases; nucleotides not matched to a gene: 2. The CDR3 here is CASSIVQGTYEQYF. The CDR3 nucleotides read TGTGCCAGTAGTATAGTACAGGGGACCTACGAGCAGTACTTC.

V and J are TRBV4-3 and TRBJ1-1, with a weak D call TRBD1 (5 bases). This CDR3 region has 17 residues. Trimming stripped 1 base from V and 0 bases from J, with 15 bases between. The germline gives CDR1 LGHNA, CDR2 YSLEER. The CDR3 is CASSQASGPLMNTEAFF. For the CDR3, the DNA is TGCGCCAGCAGCCAAGCTTCAGGGCCCCTTATGAACACTGAAGCTTTCTTT.

The J gene is TRBJ2-7, the V gene TRBV5-1, with 9 nucleotides matching TRBD2. The germline CDR1 and CDR2 sequences are SGHRS and YFSETQ. Unmatched junction bases numbered 12, after V lost 1 base and J lost 7 bases. The CDR3 totals 16 residues. The CDR3 DNA reads TGCGCCAGCAGCTTGATTTACGGCGGGAGGGCCGATGAGCAGTACTTC. This encodes CASSLIYGGRADEQYF.

The chain recombines TRBV2 with TRBJ2-7; 7 nucleotides agree with TRBD1. V shed 8 bases, J shed 5 bases, and the junction held 9 bases outside the gene matches. The CDR3 totals 13 residues. From germline, CDR1 is SNHLY and CDR2 FYNNEI. This CDR3 is CASDGQGVNEQYF. The CDR3 nucleotides read TGTGCCAGCGACGGGCAGGGGGTTAACGAGCAGTACTTC. Full variable domain (outside the CDR3, taken from reference TRBV2 and TRBJ2-7): EPEVTQTPSHQVTQMGQEVILRCVPISNHLYFYWYRQILGQKVEFLVSFYNNEISEKSEIFDDQFSVERPDGSNFTLKIRSTKLEDSAMYFCASDGQGVNEQYFGPGTRLTVT.

This clone is a singleton in its sample. The V and J genes are TRBV28 and TRBJ2-7; D is unclear. Germline V gene data show CDR1 as MDHEN and CDR2 as SYDVKM. The CDR3 covers 12 residues. V was cut by 3 bases and J by 4 bases, with 7 bases left in between. CDR3 loop: CASSLAIYEQYF. In DNA, the CDR3 is TGTGCCAGCAGTTTGGCAATTTACGAGCAGTACTTC.

The gene calls are TRBV4-3 and TRBJ2-7; 9 bases align to TRBD1. In germline, CDR1 is LGHNA, CDR2 YSLEER. V gave up 2 bases and J gave up 6 bases; unmatched junction bases: 14. CDR3 length equals 17 residues. The CDR3 region has the DNA TGCGCCAGCAGCCAATTCGCCGGGACAGGGCCCCCCCTCGAGCAGTACTTC. This encodes CASSQFAGTGPPLEQYF.

The rearrangement joins TRBV7-9 to TRBJ2-7; the D gene is possibly TRBD1 (6 bases). Germline CDR1 reads SEHNR; CDR2 reads FQNEAQ (reference sequence). Trimming pared 4 bases from V and 0 bases from J, leaving 13 bases between. The CDR3 is 15 residues long. The CDR3 DNA follows: TGTGCCAGCAGCTCGAAGACAGGCCGCTCCTACGAGCAGTACTTC. It encodes CASSSKTGRSYEQYF. Full variable domain (missing parts from reference TRBV7-9 and TRBJ2-7): DTGVSQNPRHKITKRGQNVTFRCDPISEHNRLYWYRQTLGQGPEFLTYFQNEAQLEKSRLLSDRFSAERPKGSFSTLEIQRTEQGDSAMYLCASSSKTGRSYEQYFGPGTRLTVT.

This chain uses TRBV7-8 with TRBJ1-4; 11 bases line up with TRBD1. With 3 bases clipped from V and 8 bases from J, the junction kept 2 bases outside the gene matches. Germline V gene sequence: CDR1 SGHVS, CDR2 FQNEAQ. The CDR3 runs to 14 residues. Here the CDR3 reads CASSFRDRGEKLFF. The DNA of the CDR3 is TGTGCCAGCAGCTTCCGGGACAGGGGGGAAAAACTGTTTTTT.

This clone came up once. Other DNA sequences of this sample code for an identical CDR3. The genes are TRBV2 and TRBJ1-2; D gene uncertain. V was shortened by 0 bases and J by 3 bases, with 11 bases between the two germline ends. The CDR3 is 15 residues long. Germline-derived CDR1 and CDR2 are SNHLY and FYNNEI. The CDR3, as DNA: TGTGCCAGCAGTGAAGCGCTTGGGGAGGACTATGGCTACACCTTC. This codes for CASSEALGEDYGYTF.

J is TRBJ1-5 and V is TRBV19; TRBD1 matches at 8 bases. Trimming cost V 5 bases and J 5 bases; bases outside gene matches: 5. This CDR3 is built from 14 residues. Germline CDR1 LNHDA, CDR2 SQIVND (reference sequence). The CDR3, as DNA: TGTGCCAGTAGTCCCATGGACAGGGATCAGCCCCAGCATTTT. Encoded protein: CASSPMDRDQPQHF.

The chain is built from TRBV27 and TRBJ1-2; 11 bases agree with TRBD1. CDR1 MNHEY and CDR2 SMNVEV come from the germline V gene (reference sequence). Trimming took 4 bases from V and 8 from J; bases not matched to a gene: 9. The length of the CDR3 is 15 residues. CDR3 coding DNA: TGTGCCAGCAGTTCCTGGACAGGGGGCGCGGGCGGCTACACCTTC. Residues: CASSSWTGGAGGYTF.

This rearrangement joins TRBV5-4 to TRBJ2-7; no clear D gene. Germline CDR1 is SGHNT and CDR2 is YYREEE (reference sequence). With 0 bases removed from V and 0 bases from J, the gap between germline ends came to 10 bases. The CDR3 sequence is 15 residues long. CDR3 amino acids: CASSLGGAHSYEQYF. The DNA for the CDR3 is TGTGCCAGCAGCTTGGGAGGAGCCCACTCCTACGAGCAGTACTTC.

V gene TRBV2 combines with J gene TRBJ2-5; 11 positions match TRBD2. The germline V gene encodes CDR1 SNHLY and CDR2 FYNNEI. The CDR3 is 17 residues long. The V segment lost 6 bases and the J segment 3 bases; nucleotides outside the gene matches: 12. CDR3 sequence (DNA): TGTGCCAGCAGCATACCCCTAGCGGGGGGCTTTAAAGAGACCCAGTACTTC. This sequence encodes CASSIPLAGGFKETQYF.

V is TRBV19 and J is TRBJ1-5, with unresolved D. The V gene lost 1 base and the J gene lost 6 bases, with 7 bases spanning the gap. CDR1 and CDR2 from the germline V gene are LNHDA and SQIVND (reference sequence). This CDR3 contains 13 residues. CDR3 loop: CASSIAGGQPQHF. The CDR3 nucleotides are TGTGCCAGTAGTATAGCAGGTGGTCAGCCCCAGCATTTT. Variable domain in full (rest from reference TRBV19 and TRBJ1-5): DGGITQSPKYLFRKEGQNVTLSCEQNLNHDAMYWYRQDPGQGLRLIYYSQIVNDFQKGDIAEGYSVSREKKESFPLTVTSAQKNPTAFYLCASSIAGGQPQHFGDGTRLSIL.

DNA of the CDR3: TGTGCCAGCATTAGATCCGACAATCAGCCCCAGCATTTT. Translating gives CASIRSDNQPQHF. The J gene is TRBJ1-5, the V gene TRBV6-5, with D hard to call. Germline V CDR1 and CDR2: MNHEY, SVGAGI. The V and J ends lost 7 bases and 3 bases respectively, with 10 bases between them. This CDR3 comprises 13 residues.

This chain connects TRBV10-3 to TRBJ2-7; 13 bases are shared with TRBD2. Trimming at V came to 10 bases and at J to 4 bases, leaving 4 bases not matched to a gene. The germline gives CDR1 ENHRY, CDR2 SYGVKD. The length of the CDR3 is 13 residues. CDR3 sequence reads: CATGLAGVYEQYF. The CDR3 nucleotides read TGTGCCACCGGACTAGCGGGAGTGTACGAGCAGTACTTC.

The CDR3 reads CASSMRQQGYEQYF. In DNA form, the CDR3 reads TGTGCCAGCAGTATGCGGCAGCAGGGCTACGAGCAGTACTTC. This chain connects TRBV6-5 to TRBJ2-7; tentatively, D is TRBD1 (5 bases). The germline V gene encodes CDR1 MNHEY and CDR2 SVGAGI. The V gene lost 5 bases and the J gene lost 3 bases, with 14 bases spanning the gap. CDR3 length equals 14 residues.

This rearrangement joins TRBV7-9 to TRBJ2-7, with TRBD1 matching over 8 bases. The CDR3 consists of 15 residues. The germline V gene has CDR1 SEHNR and CDR2 FQNEAQ (reference sequence). V dropped 5 bases and J dropped 1; count of bases not matched to a gene: 7. The CDR3 coding sequence is TGTGCCAGCAGCGACCGACGACAGGGGTCCTACGAGCAGTACTTC. The encoded protein is CASSDRRQGSYEQYF.